Listed below are T cell receptor beta chains from one sample, sequenced in a study of OX40 agonist ivuxolimab in advanced cancers. Sequencing was performed with immunoSEQ multiplex PCR; in TCRdb, only in-frame clones are kept and a portion is missing. The sample has about 85,000 clones, 70% to 90% seen once. Sequenced material: CD4+ or CD8+ T cells sorted from blood, taken in a trial of the OX40 agonist ivuxolimab. These receptors came from an adult with an advanced solid tumor such as melanoma, head and neck, liver or kidney cancer. Both conserved end residues are part of each CDR3. Fields, in order: J gene, clone size, V gene, D gene, CDR3 protein, CDR3 DNA. A D gene is named only where the DNA matches it firmly. Some rows mark clone size as missing; the rest say once, few, many or name a class of expanded clone.

TRBJ2-2	-	TRBV4-1	TRBD1	CASSQDFWGTDNTGELFF	TGCGCCAGCAGCCAAGACTTCTGGGGGACAGACAACACCGGGGAGCTGTTTTTT
TRBJ1-2	-	TRBV5-1	TRBD1	CASSLTTGRNGYTF	TGCGCCAGCAGCCTTACGACAGGGAGAAATGGCTACACCTTC
TRBJ1-4	-	TRBV6-6	TRBD1	CASSYSPGTGNEKLFF	TGTGCCAGCAGTTACTCTCCCGGGACAGGAAATGAAAAACTGTTTTTT
TRBJ2-6	-	TRBV28	-	CASSGAGGGPRPGANVLTF	TGTGCCAGCAGTGGCGCAGGTGGGGGGCCCCGGCCTGGGGCCAACGTCCTGACTTTC
TRBJ1-1	-	TRBV28	-	CASQNIGGGARGEAFF	TGTGCCAGCCAGAATATAGGGGGGGGCGCAAGGGGTGAAGCTTTCTTT
TRBJ1-6	-	TRBV10-3	-	CAIRGTDNSPLHF	TGTGCCATCAGAGGGACCGACAATTCACCCCTCCACTTT
TRBJ1-4	-	TRBV11-2	-	CASSLEGQGYEKLFF	TGTGCCAGCAGCTTAGAAGGGCAGGGTTACGAAAAACTGTTTTTT
TRBJ2-1	once	TRBV7-3	TRBD1	CASSPQGGDYNEQFF	TGTGCCAGCAGCCCGCAAGGGGGCGACTACAATGAGCAGTTCTTC
TRBJ2-3	once	TRBV5-4	-	CASSHRANTDTQYF	TGTGCCAGCAGCCACAGGGCCAACACAGATACGCAGTATTTT
TRBJ2-2	once	TRBV15	TRBD1	CATKDWGQGVTGELFF	TGTGCCACCAAGGATTGGGGACAGGGGGTCACCGGGGAGCTGTTTTTT
TRBJ1-6	-	TRBV6-5	-	CASTLTGTANSPLHF	TGTGCCAGCACCCTAACCGGGACCGCCAATTCACCCCTCCACTTT
TRBJ1-2	-	TRBV4-3	-	CASRQGQGRSGYTF	TGCGCCAGCAGACAGGGCCAGGGGAGGAGCGGCTACACCTTC
TRBJ2-3	-	TRBV10-3	TRBD1	CAIRMRTGGEDTQYF	TGTGCCATCAGGATGCGGACAGGGGGTGAAGATACGCAGTATTTT
TRBJ1-5	-	TRBV19	-	CASSTDSSYSNQPQHF	TGTGCCAGTAGTACGGACAGTTCGTATAGCAATCAGCCCCAGCATTTT
TRBJ1-6	-	TRBV6-1	-	CASSELIGVSNSPLHF	TGTGCCAGCAGTGAATTAATAGGGGTCTCCAATTCACCCCTCCACTTT
TRBJ1-1	-	TRBV6-5	-	CASIDSQGGTEAFF	TGTGCCAGCATCGACTCCCAGGGTGGGACTGAAGCTTTCTTT
TRBJ1-3	-	TRBV6-1	TRBD1	CASSWQGAGNTIYF	TGTGCCAGCAGCTGGCAGGGGGCTGGAAACACCATATATTTT
TRBJ2-4	-	TRBV18	TRBD1	CASSPGQDTAKNIQYF	TGTGCCAGCTCACCCGGACAGGATACGGCCAAAAACATTCAGTACTTC
TRBJ1-2	-	TRBV28	TRBD1	CASSLPTGRQGEEGYTF	TGTGCCAGCAGTTTACCTACGGGACGACAGGGAGAGGAGGGCTACACCTTC
TRBJ2-4	-	TRBV29-1	-	CSVEGTLTGDIQYF	TGCAGCGTTGAGGGGACCCTTACGGGGGACATTCAGTACTTC
TRBJ1-2	few	TRBV4-1	TRBD1	CASSTPDRGHGYTF	TGCGCCAGCAGCACTCCCGACAGGGGGCACGGCTACACCTTC
TRBJ1-5	-	TRBV19	TRBD1	CASKLTTGGAKQPQHF	TGTGCCAGTAAACTTACGACAGGGGGCGCAAAACAGCCCCAGCATTTT
TRBJ2-7	-	TRBV7-2	-	CASSPVAVPYYEQYF	TGTGCCAGCAGCCCGGTCGCCGTCCCCTATTACGAGCAGTACTTC
TRBJ1-3	-	TRBV5-8	-	CASSLEGTGNTIYF	TGTGCCAGCAGCTTGGAGGGGACTGGAAACACCATATATTTT
TRBJ1-5	-	TRBV5-1	TRBD1	CASSLARQGRDSNQPQHF	TGCGCCAGCAGCTTGGCTAGACAGGGGAGGGATAGCAATCAGCCCCAGCATTTT
TRBJ2-1	-	TRBV5-4	TRBD2	CASSAGTSGNEQFF	TGTGCCAGCAGCGCCGGGACTAGTGGTAATGAGCAGTTCTTC
TRBJ1-3	-	TRBV6-5	TRBD1	CASSSPTGGPNTIYF	TGTGCCAGCAGTTCCCCGACAGGGGGGCCAAACACCATATATTTT
TRBJ1-1	-	TRBV7-6	-	CASSRTWDTEAFF	TGTGCCAGCAGCCGTACGTGGGACACTGAAGCTTTCTTT
TRBJ2-3	-	TRBV5-1	-	CASSLGRATRADTQYF	TGCGCCAGCAGCTTGGGGCGGGCTACCAGGGCAGATACGCAGTATTTT
TRBJ2-7	-	TRBV7-3	-	CASTVCEQYF	TGTGCCAGCACGGTTTGCGAGCAGTACTTC
TRBJ2-5	-	TRBV30	-	CAWEGGRGETQYF	TGTGCCTGGGAAGGGGGACGAGGGGAGACCCAGTACTTC
TRBJ1-5	-	TRBV27	-	CASSLSLYGPQHF	TGTGCCAGCAGTTTGTCCCTCTACGGACCCCAGCATTTT
TRBJ2-7	-	TRBV28	-	CASSERGGRYEQYF	TGTGCCAGCAGTGAGAGGGGAGGAAGATACGAGCAGTACTTC
TRBJ2-3	-	TRBV5-6	-	CASSLGVTADTQYF	TGTGCCAGCAGCCTGGGGGTTACGGCGGATACGCAGTATTTT
TRBJ2-4	few	TRBV10-2	TRBD2	CASSLLAGGNIQYF	TGCGCCAGCAGCCTCTTAGCGGGGGGGAACATTCAGTACTTC
TRBJ2-3	-	TRBV15	-	CATSRSVGVTDTQYF	TGTGCCACCAGCAGATCAGTCGGGGTGACAGATACGCAGTATTTT
TRBJ1-2	-	TRBV10-3	-	CAISEAGYGGYTF	TGTGCCATCAGTGAAGCAGGGTACGGTGGCTACACCTTC
TRBJ1-1	few	TRBV2	-	CASSGWTTTEAFF	TGTGCCAGCAGTGGCTGGACAACCACTGAAGCTTTCTTT
TRBJ2-5	-	TRBV7-9	TRBD1	CASSDGTGPETQYF	TGTGCCAGCAGCGATGGGACAGGGCCAGAGACCCAGTACTTC
TRBJ1-1	once	TRBV28	-	CASSLIQGDDAEAFF	TGTGCCAGCAGTTTGATACAGGGCGATGACGCTGAAGCTTTCTTT
TRBJ1-5	few	TRBV28	-	CATKGGGGGRNQPQHF	TGTGCCACGAAAGGGGGGGGTGGTGGGCGCAATCAGCCCCAGCATTTT
TRBJ1-1	-	TRBV27	-	CASRSLGWNTEAFF	TGTGCCAGCAGGAGTTTGGGCTGGAACACTGAAGCTTTCTTT
TRBJ1-5	-	TRBV27	TRBD1	CASSLLADRGRIQPQHF	TGTGCCAGCAGTTTACTTGCGGACAGGGGCCGTATCCAGCCCCAGCATTTT
TRBJ2-5	-	TRBV7-3	TRBD2	CASSLRPRGAGQETQYF	TGTGCCAGCAGCTTACGCCCCCGGGGAGCGGGACAAGAGACCCAGTACTTC
TRBJ2-6	once	TRBV2	TRBD1	CASQQGPAPGANVLTF	TGTGCCAGCCAACAGGGGCCAGCTCCTGGGGCCAACGTCCTGACTTTC
TRBJ2-6	-	TRBV19	-	CASSMFRGAGANVLTF	TGTGCCAGTAGTATGTTTAGGGGCGCTGGGGCCAACGTCCTGACTTTC
TRBJ2-3	-	TRBV4-3	TRBD1	CASSLGTGDGDTQYF	TGCGCCAGCAGCCTGGGGACAGGGGATGGGGATACGCAGTATTTT